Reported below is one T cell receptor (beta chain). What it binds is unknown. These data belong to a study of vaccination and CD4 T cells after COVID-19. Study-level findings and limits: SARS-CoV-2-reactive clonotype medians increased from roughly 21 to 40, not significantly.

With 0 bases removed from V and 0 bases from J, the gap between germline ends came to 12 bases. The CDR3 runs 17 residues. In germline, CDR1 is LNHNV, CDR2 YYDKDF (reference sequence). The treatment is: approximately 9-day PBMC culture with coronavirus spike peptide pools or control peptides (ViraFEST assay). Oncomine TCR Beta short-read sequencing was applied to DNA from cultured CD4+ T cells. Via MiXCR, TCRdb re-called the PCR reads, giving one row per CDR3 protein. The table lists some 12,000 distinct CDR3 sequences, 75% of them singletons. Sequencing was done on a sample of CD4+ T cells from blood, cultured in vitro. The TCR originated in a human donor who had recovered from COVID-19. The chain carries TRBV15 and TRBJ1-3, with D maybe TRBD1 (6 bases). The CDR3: CATSREGQGLSGNTIYF. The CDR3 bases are TGTGCCACCAGCAGAGAAGGGCAGGGGCTCTCTGGAAACACCATATATTTT.